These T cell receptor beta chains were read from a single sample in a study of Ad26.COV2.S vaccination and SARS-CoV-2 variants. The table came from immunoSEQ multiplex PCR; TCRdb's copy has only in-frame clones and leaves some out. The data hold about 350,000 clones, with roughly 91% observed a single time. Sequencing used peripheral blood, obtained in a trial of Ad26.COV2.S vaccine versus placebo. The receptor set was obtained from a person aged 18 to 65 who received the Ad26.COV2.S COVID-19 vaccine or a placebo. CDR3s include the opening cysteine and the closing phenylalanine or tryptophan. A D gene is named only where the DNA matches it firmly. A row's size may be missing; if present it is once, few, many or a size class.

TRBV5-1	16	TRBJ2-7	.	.	TGCGCCAGCAGCTTGTATAGCCAGCGGAGCTCCTACGAGCAGTACTTC	CASSLYSQRSSYEQYF
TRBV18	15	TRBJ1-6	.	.	TGTGCCAGCTCACCGACAGAGAAACATAATTCACCCCTCCACTTT	CASSPTEKHNSPLHF
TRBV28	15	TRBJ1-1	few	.	TGTGCCAGCAGTTCATTCCGTATGGTGGAGACTGAAGCTTTCTTT	CASSSFRMVETEAFF
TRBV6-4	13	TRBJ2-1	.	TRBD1	TGTGCCAGCAGCGCCGAGGGGGCAAATGAGCAGTTCTTC	CASSAEGANEQFF
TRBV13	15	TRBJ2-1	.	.	TGTGCCAGCAGCTTAGCCGGAGTGGCCTACAATGAGCAGTTCTTC	CASSLAGVAYNEQFF
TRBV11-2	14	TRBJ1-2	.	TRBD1	TGTGCCAGCAGCTACCAGGGGGGGAACTATGGCTACACCTTC	CASSYQGGNYGYTF
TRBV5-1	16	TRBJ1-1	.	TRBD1	TGCGCCAGCAGCTTGAGGACAGGGGGTAGGAACACTGAAGCTTTCTTT	CASSLRTGGRNTEAFF
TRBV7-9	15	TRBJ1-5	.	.	TGTGCCAGCAGCTTAGTGGGAGAGAAAGATCAGCCCCAGCATTTT	CASSLVGEKDQPQHF
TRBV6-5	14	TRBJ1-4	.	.	TGTGCCAGCAGTCCCCGACAGATATCAGAAAAACTGTTTTTT	CASSPRQISEKLFF
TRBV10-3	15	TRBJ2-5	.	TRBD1	TGTGCCATCAGTGAAGTTGGGGACAGGGTGGAGACCCAGTACTTC	CAISEVGDRVETQYF
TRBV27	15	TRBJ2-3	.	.	TGTGCCAGCAGTTTATTCTACAGGGCCCCAGATACGCAGTATTTT	CASSLFYRAPDTQYF
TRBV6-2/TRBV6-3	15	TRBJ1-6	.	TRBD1	TGTGCCAGCAGTTACTCGACAGGGGCGGCCTCACCCCTCCACTTT	CASSYSTGAASPLHF
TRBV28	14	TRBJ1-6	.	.	TGTGCCAGCGACCAGACAGGAGTGAAATCACCCCTCCACTTT	CASDQTGVKSPLHF
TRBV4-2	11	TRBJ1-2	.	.	TGTGCCAGCAGCCAAGAGGGGAGAATCGCCTTC	CASSQEGRIAF
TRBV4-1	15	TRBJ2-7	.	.	TGCGCCAGCAGCCAATCCCGGGACTCTGGCGGAGAGCAGTACTTC	CASSQSRDSGGEQYF
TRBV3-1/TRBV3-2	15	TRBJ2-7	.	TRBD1	TGTGCCAGCAGCCAACCGTCGACAGGGTCGGGGGAGCAGTACTTC	CASSQPSTGSGEQYF
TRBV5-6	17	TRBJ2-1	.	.	TGTGCCAGCAGCCCCCGATTCCGCAAGAATATCGACAATGAGCAGTTCTTC	CASSPRFRKNIDNEQFF
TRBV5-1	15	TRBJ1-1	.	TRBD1	TGCGCCAGCAGCTTCGGGACAGGCGCGAACACTGAAGCTTTCTTT	CASSFGTGANTEAFF